These 3 T cell receptor beta chains were sequenced from one sample in a study of blood T cells in healthy people across ages. It was with a sample-barcoded 5' primer and a J-beta primer mix that a second PCR of about 7 to 12 cycles was run. TCRdb used MiXCR to reprocess the 5' RACE reads, holding one entry per CDR3 protein. The sample lists roughly 730,000 distinct CDR3 sequences, roughly three fifths seen once, with roughly 26% in the top ten. Sequencing used blood. These receptors all stem from a man aged 35 to 55 in good health.

This sequence joins TRBV28 and TRBJ1-2; tentative D call: TRBD1 (5 bases). V shed 8 bases and J shed 2 bases, with 18 bases lying between them. The CDR3 loop spans 15 amino acids. Germline V gene lookup returns CDR1 MDHEN and CDR2 SYDVKM. As DNA, the CDR3 is TGTGCCAGCGCACGCCGGGACCTTGGGAACTATGGCTACACCTTC. Translated: CASARRDLGNYGYTF.

In its sample, this clonotype was seen many times. The chain recombines TRBV3-1 with TRBJ1-2; D not certain. Germline CDR1 LGHDT, CDR2 YNNKEL (reference sequence). V was cut by 3 bases and J by 8 bases, with 13 bases left in between. The CDR3 spans 13 residues. The CDR3 region is CASSQVFEGGYTF. The CDR3 nucleotides are TGTGCCAGCAGCCAGGTATTTGAAGGAGGCTACACCTTC.

The V call is TRBV9, the J call TRBJ2-3; 9 nucleotides line up with TRBD2. Germline lookup yields CDR1 SGDLS and CDR2 YYNGEE. The CDR3 extends over 16 amino acids. After removal of 0 bases from V and 6 bases from J, the junction contained 8 bases not matched to a gene. The CDR3 spells CASSVAWASGTDTQYF. The CDR3 nucleotides are TGTGCCAGCAGCGTAGCTTGGGCTAGCGGGACGGATACGCAGTATTTT.